The sequence of this T cell receptor beta chain was determined in a study of CD8+ T cells in alopecia areata. About the study: Treated patients were dosed with oral tofacitinib, taking 5 to 10 mg twice daily. Study conclusions and caveats: Clonality in lesional scalp, especially alopecia totalis/universalis, exceeded that of normal scalp.

The sequencing template was cDNA reverse transcribed from extracted RNA. Some clones are missing from TCRdb's copy, which holds only in-frame ones; the method was immunoSEQ multiplex PCR. Of about 12,000 clones listed, around 50% are singletons. Individuals with alopecia areata gave both lesional scalp punch biopsies and peripheral blood for collection. Relative to its sample, this clone is large. Its antigen is not identified. CDR1 ENHRY and CDR2 SYGVKD come from the germline V gene. This CDR3 contains 12 residues. The V and J ends lost 6 bases and 2 bases respectively, with 8 bases between them. This sequence joins TRBV10-3 and TRBJ2-7; D may be TRBD2 (5 bases). The receptor was isolated from a human donor with alopecia areata. Sequencing was done on a sample of skin. This CDR3 reads CAISPGTYEQYF. In DNA form, the CDR3 reads TGTGCCATCAGCCCGGGGACCTACGAGCAGTACTTC.